Below, 11 T cell receptor beta chains from the same sample are listed, as sequenced in a study of shared T cell receptors in the human thymus. Method: immunoSEQ multiplex PCR; TCRdb's copy keeps in-frame clones and lacks some. The top ten clones hold around 0.01% of a sample with 550,000 to 800,000 clones, 80% to 90% of them seen once. These records were also assigned to another study, of human thymus T cells.

What was sequenced was thymocytes. The receptors come from a girl under three years old with a congenital heart defect.

J is TRBJ2-1 and V is TRBV2; 7 bases fit TRBD2. This CDR3 is 14 amino acids long. CDR1 is SNHLY, CDR2 FYNNEI, per germline. V shed 6 bases and J 12 bases; nucleotides not matched to a gene: 14. The CDR3 reads CASRKSGTKEGQFF. In DNA, the CDR3 is TGTGCCAGCAGGAAATCCGGGACTAAGGAAGGGCAGTTCTTC.

The chain joins TRBV14 to TRBJ2-7, with 8 nucleotides matching TRBD1. The V gene end was trimmed by 5 bases and the J gene end by 6 bases; junction bases not matched to a gene: 12. There are 15 residues in the CDR3. Germline V gene lookup returns CDR1 SGHDN and CDR2 FVKESK. The CDR3 protein is CASSKWTGPIGEQYF. The DNA of the CDR3 is TGTGCCAGCAGCAAATGGACAGGGCCCATCGGCGAGCAGTACTTC.

The chain has TRBV7-9 and TRBJ2-5; 10 nucleotides align to TRBD2. J gave up 8 bases and V 4 bases, and 16 bases lay outside the gene matches. The CDR3 extends over 17 amino acids. The germline V gene encodes CDR1 SEHNR and CDR2 FQNEAQ (reference sequence). CDR3 in amino acids: CASSSIYPSGRRETQYF. The CDR3 nucleotides are TGTGCCAGCAGCTCAATATACCCTAGCGGGAGAAGAGAAACCCAGTACTTC.

This clone appeared once. The chain recombines TRBV6-1 with TRBJ2-2, with D perhaps TRBD1 (5 bases). The ends were cut back, 6 bases at V and 3 bases at J, with 8 bases in the middle. The CDR3 is made up of 13 amino acids. Germline CDR1 is MNHNS and CDR2 is SASEGT. Here the CDR3 reads CASRDSYTGELFF. CDR3 sequence (DNA): TGTGCCAGCAGAGACAGCTACACCGGGGAGCTGTTTTTT.

The chain has TRBV4-1 and TRBJ2-1; D might be TRBD1 (5 bases). Trimming left V 4 bases short and J 15 bases short, with 25 bases between. CDR1 and CDR2 (germline): MGHRA, YSYEKL. The CDR3 loop spans 15 amino acids. CDR3 DNA: TGCGCCAGCAGCCCTATTAGGTGGGGCTCACTTTTTCGGTTCTTC. This codes for CASSPIRWGSLFRFF.

The chain combines TRBV19 with TRBJ1-1; a possible D gene is TRBD1 (5 bases). This CDR3 is 13 amino acids long. Trimming shortened V by 7 bases and J by 6 bases, and 15 bases separated the two germline ends. The germline gives CDR1 LNHDA, CDR2 SQIVND (reference sequence). The CDR3 sequence: CASTSSRVPEAFF. The CDR3 coding sequence is TGTGCCAGTACCTCATCCAGGGTGCCTGAAGCTTTCTTT.

The rearrangement joins TRBV28 to TRBJ1-5; tentatively, D is TRBD1 (6 bases). Germline CDR1 MDHEN, CDR2 SYDVKM. The CDR3 loop spans 18 amino acids. Trimming took 7 bases from V and 9 from J, leaving 31 bases between them. The CDR3, as DNA: TGTGCCAGCATCCAAATCGGACAGAACCGTGTGAGTGGGGGGCCCCAGCATTTT. This encodes CASIQIGQNRVSGGPQHF.

This chain connects TRBV27 to TRBJ2-1, with 11 positions matching TRBD2. From germline, CDR1 is MNHEY and CDR2 SMNVEV (reference sequence). V lost 5 bases, J lost 4 bases, and 7 bases stayed unmatched. This CDR3 is 16 amino acids long. CDR3 DNA: TGTGCCAGCAGTCAAAAACTAGCGGGGGCATACAATGAGCAGTTCTTC. Translating it yields CASSQKLAGAYNEQFF.

A single count supports this clone. V and J are TRBV4-1 and TRBJ2-6, with 8 positions matching TRBD1. J gave up 0 bases and V 4 bases, and 14 bases lay outside the gene matches. This CDR3 spans 20 amino acids. From germline, CDR1 is MGHRA and CDR2 YSYEKL. The CDR3 DNA is TGCGCCAGCAGCCTAATCTTAGGACAGGGAAAAAGCTCTGGGGCCAACGTCCTGACTTTC. Protein sequence: CASSLILGQGKSSGANVLTF.

CDR3 amino acids: CARSCGQGAQPQHF. The DNA for the CDR3 is TGTGCCAGAAGCTGCGGACAGGGGGCCCAGCCCCAGCATTTT. This chain joins TRBV5-3 and TRBJ1-5, with 11 bases that match TRBD1. TRBV5-3 is flagged as an ORF with uncertain function. This CDR3 contains 14 residues. V was clipped by 3 bases and J by 7 bases; unmatched bases: 3.

The table lists this clone with a count of one. The genes are TRBV19 and TRBJ1-1; a possible D gene is TRBD1 (5 bases). The germline V gene has CDR1 LNHDA and CDR2 SQIVND (reference sequence). V was cut by 5 bases and J by 6 bases, with 13 bases left in between. This CDR3 is 13 amino acids long. The CDR3 is CASSDRLKAEAFF. As DNA, the CDR3 is TGTGCCAGTAGTGACAGACTCAAAGCTGAAGCTTTCTTT.